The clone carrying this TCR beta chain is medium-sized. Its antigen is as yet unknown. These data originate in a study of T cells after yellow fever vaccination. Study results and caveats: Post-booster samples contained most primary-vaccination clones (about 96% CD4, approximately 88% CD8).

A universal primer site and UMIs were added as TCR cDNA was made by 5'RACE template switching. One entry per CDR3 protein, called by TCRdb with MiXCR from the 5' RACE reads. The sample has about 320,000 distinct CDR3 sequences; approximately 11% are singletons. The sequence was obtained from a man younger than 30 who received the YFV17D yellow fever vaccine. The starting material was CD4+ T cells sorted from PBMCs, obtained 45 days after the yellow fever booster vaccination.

In nucleotides, the CDR3 is TGCGCCAGCAGCCTGGGGCTAGCCCTCCGCTCCAAGCGCCCGAAAGAGACCCAGTACTTC. It encodes CASSLGLALRSKRPKETQYF. The chain links TRBV5-1 to TRBJ2-5; D could derive from TRBD1 or TRBD2 (5 bases each). The V gene's germline CDR1 is SGHRS and CDR2 YFSETQ. The CDR3 sequence is 20 residues long. Trimming cost V 4 bases and J 3 bases, with 31 bases left between them.